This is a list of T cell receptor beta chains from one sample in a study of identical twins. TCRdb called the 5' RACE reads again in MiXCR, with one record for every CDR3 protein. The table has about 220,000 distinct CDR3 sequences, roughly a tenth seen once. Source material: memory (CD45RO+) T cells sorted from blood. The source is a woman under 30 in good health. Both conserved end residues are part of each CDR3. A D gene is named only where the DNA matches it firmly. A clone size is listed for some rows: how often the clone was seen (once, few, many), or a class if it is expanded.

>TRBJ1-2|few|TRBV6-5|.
TGTGCCAGCAGTTCCCTTTGGGGAATGGCCTACACCTTC
CASSSLWGMAYTF
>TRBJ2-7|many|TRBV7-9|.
TGTGCCAGCAGCTTAGCCAGCGTTACCTACGAGCAGTACTTC
CASSLASVTYEQYF
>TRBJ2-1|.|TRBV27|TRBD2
TGTGCCAGCAATCCTGTAGCGGGCTCCTACAATGAGCAGTTCTTC
CASNPVAGSYNEQFF
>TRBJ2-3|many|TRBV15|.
TGTGCCACCAGCAGAGATTTGCTCCAGGTCCCAGCAGATACGCAGTATTTT
CATSRDLLQVPADTQYF
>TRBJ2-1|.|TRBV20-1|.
TGCAGTGCTACCCGGGGTCCCTCCTACAATGAGCAGTTCTTC
CSATRGPSYNEQFF
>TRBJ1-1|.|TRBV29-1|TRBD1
TGCAGCGGTCACAGGGGTAGGAGCACTGAAGCTTTCTTT
CSGHRGRSTEAFF
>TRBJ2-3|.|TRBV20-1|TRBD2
TGCAGTGCTAGCGAAGGACTAGCGGGGGAAGATACGCAGTATTTT
CSASEGLAGEDTQYF
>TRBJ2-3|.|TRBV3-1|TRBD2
TGTGCCAGCAGCCTTCGACTAGCGGGAGATACGCAGTATTTT
CASSLRLAGDTQYF
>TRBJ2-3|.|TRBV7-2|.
TGTGCCAGCAGCTTCGGGTTGTTCACAGATACGCAGTATTTT
CASSFGLFTDTQYF
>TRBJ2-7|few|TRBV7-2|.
TGTGCCAGCAGTTCGACTGTGTCCTCCTACGAGCAGTACTTC
CASSSTVSSYEQYF
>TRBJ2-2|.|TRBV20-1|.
TGCAGTGCTAGTGGGGGTTCGGGGGAGCTGTTTTTT
CSASGGSGELFF
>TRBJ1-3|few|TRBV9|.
TGTGCCAGCAGCGTCGATTGGAGAAACACCATATATTTT
CASSVDWRNTIYF
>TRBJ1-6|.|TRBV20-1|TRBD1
TGCAGTGCTAGACTGACAGGGTCAGTTTCACCCCTCCACTTT
CSARLTGSVSPLHF
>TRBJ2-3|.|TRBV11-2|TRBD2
TGTGCCAGCAGCTTGGGGACTAGCGGAGCGACTAGCACAGATACGCAGTATTTT
CASSLGTSGATSTDTQYF
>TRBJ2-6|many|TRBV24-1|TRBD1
TGTGCCGCGGACAGGGGTACCCACTCTGGGGCCAACGTCCTGACTTTC
CAADRGTHSGANVLTF
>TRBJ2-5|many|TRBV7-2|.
TGTGCCAGCAGCGTATTACAAGAGACCCAGTACTTC
CASSVLQETQYF
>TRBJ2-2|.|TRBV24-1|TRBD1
TGTGCCACCAGTGACCCTGACAGGGATCACGGGGAGCTGTTTTTT
CATSDPDRDHGELFF
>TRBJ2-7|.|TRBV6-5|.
TGTGCCAGCAGTTATGTGAGGGGCAGTGGGTACGAGCAGTACTTC
CASSYVRGSGYEQYF
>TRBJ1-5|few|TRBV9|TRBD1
TGTGCCAGCAGCCTCGGACAGGGCCAGCCCCAGCATTTT
CASSLGQGQPQHF
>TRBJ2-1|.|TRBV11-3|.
TGTGCCAGCAGTCGACAGAATCTCAATGAGCAGTTCTTC
CASSRQNLNEQFF
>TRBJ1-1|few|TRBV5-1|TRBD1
TGCGCCAGCAGCTTACAGGGGGGTATCACTGAAGCTTTCTTT
CASSLQGGITEAFF
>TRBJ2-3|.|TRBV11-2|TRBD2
TGTGCCAGCAGCCCTAGCGGGGATTTTAGCACAGATACGCAGTATTTT
CASSPSGDFSTDTQYF
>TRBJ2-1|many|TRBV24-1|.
TGTGCCACCTTCCTAGGGACGTCAGAATTAGAGCAGTTCTTC
CATFLGTSELEQFF
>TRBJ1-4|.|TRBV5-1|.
TGCGCCAGCAGCTTGGCACAGGAAGATGAAAAACTGTTTTTT
CASSLAQEDEKLFF
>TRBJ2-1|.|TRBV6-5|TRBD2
TGTGCCAGCAGTTACTCGGGGGCGGGGGGGCCACATGAGCAGTTCTTC
CASSYSGAGGPHEQFF
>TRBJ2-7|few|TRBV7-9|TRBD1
TGTGCCAGCAGCTCAACACCTCCAGGGGGATACGAGCAGTACTTC
CASSSTPPGGYEQYF
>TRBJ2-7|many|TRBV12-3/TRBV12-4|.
TGTGCCAGCAGCCGGACTGCCTACGAGCAGTACTTC
CASSRTAYEQYF
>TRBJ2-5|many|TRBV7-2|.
TGTGCCAGCAGCTTAGGACTAGAAGAGACCCAGTACTTC
CASSLGLEETQYF
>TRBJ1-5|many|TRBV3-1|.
TGTGCCAGCAGCCAAGATGGCAGGGAGGATCAGCCCCAGCATTTT
CASSQDGREDQPQHF
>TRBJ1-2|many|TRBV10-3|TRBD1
TGTGCCATCAGTTTCGTCCGGGACAGCTCTATTCGCTACACCTTC
CAISFVRDSSIRYTF
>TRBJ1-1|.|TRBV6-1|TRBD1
TGTGCCAGCAGTGAAGCGATGGGGACAGGGTCTGAAGCTTTCTTT
CASSEAMGTGSEAFF
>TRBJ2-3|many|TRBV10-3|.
TGTGCCATCGCACAGTACACAGATACGCAGTATTTT
CAIAQYTDTQYF
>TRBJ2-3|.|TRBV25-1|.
TGTGCCAGCAGTGTCCGGGCGGGTGGAGATACGCAGTATTTT
CASSVRAGGDTQYF
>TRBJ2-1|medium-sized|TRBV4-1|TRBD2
TGCGCCAGCAGCCAAGTTGGCGGGGGGCTTGGCAATGAGCAGTTCTTC
CASSQVGGGLGNEQFF
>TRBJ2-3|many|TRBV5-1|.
TGCGCCAGCGCAGATGGAAGGGGACTCCCGGTTGGTAAAGATACGCAGTATTTT
CASADGRGLPVGKDTQYF
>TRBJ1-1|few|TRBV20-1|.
TGCAGTGCTAGGGGACACTCGAACACTGAAGCTTTCTTT
CSARGHSNTEAFF
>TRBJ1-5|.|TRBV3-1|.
TGTGCCAGCAGCCCTGAAAGAGGGTACCAGCCCCAGCATTTT
CASSPERGYQPQHF
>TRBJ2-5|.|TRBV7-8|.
TGTGCCAGCAGCTTAGCGCAAGGGTTCGGGACCCAGTACTTC
CASSLAQGFGTQYF
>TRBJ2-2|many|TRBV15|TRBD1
TGTGCCACCAGCAGAGATCGAGGGACAGGGGTCGGCACCGGGGAGCTGTTTTTT
CATSRDRGTGVGTGELFF
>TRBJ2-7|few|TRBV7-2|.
TGTGCCAGCAGCTTCACACTAGGGAATTACGAGCAGTACTTC
CASSFTLGNYEQYF
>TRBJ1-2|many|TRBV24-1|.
TGTGCCACCAGTGTCGACGACTACTATGGCTACACCTTC
CATSVDDYYGYTF